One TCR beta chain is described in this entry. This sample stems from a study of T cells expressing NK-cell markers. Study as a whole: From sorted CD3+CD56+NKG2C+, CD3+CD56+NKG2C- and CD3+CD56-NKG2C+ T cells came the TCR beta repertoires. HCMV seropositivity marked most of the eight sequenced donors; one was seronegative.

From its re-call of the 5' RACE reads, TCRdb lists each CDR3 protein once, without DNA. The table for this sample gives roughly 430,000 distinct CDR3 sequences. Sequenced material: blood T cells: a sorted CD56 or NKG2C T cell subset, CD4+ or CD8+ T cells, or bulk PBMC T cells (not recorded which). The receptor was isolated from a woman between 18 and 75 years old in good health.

The CDR3 region is CASSRGQAFNEKLFF. The rearrangement joins TRBV3-1 to TRBJ1-4; TCRdb gives TRBD1 as the D gene, but with no DNA this cannot be confirmed. Germline V gives CDR1 LGHDT, CDR2 YNNKEL (reference sequence). The CDR3 has 15 residues. The variable domain in full, with the rest retrieved from reference TRBV3-1 and TRBJ1-4, is DTAVSQTPKYLVTQMGNDKSIKCEQNLGHDTMYWYKQDSKKFLKIMFSYNNKELIINETVPNRFSPKSPDKAHLNLHINSLELGDSAVYFCASSRGQAFNEKLFFGSGTQLSVL.